This TCR beta chain derives from a study of T cell clonality in common variable immunodeficiency. Study-level results: Compared with healthy controls, CVID subjects showed increased TCRbeta clonality, mostly in about a third. In common variable immunodeficiency, TCR beta chains reportedly carried fewer deletions and N-nucleotide insertions.

Many counts were recorded for this clone. Its matching antigen is unknown. Read sequence stops 3 residues before the CDR3 end, and the germline J gene provides the missing end. CDR3 length: 12 amino acids. Germline V lookup: CDR1 SEHNR, CDR2 FQNEAQ (reference sequence). Trimming pared 3 bases from V and 5 bases from J, leaving 7 bases between. Profiling relied on immunoSEQ multiplex PCR, and the TCRdb table lists in-frame clones only, not all of them. The record shows around 42,000 clones for this sample, with no singletons present. V usage is TRBV7-9 and J usage is TRBJ1-2; D remains unclear. Sequences were obtained from peripheral blood mononuclear cells. The origin of this receptor is a human donor with common variable immunodeficiency. CDR3 region: CASSFSEYGYTF. CDR3 DNA (partial): TGTGCCAGCAGCTTTAGTGAATATGGC.